This T cell receptor (beta chain) was identified during a study of T-cell reconstitution after alpha-beta-depleted transplantation in children. Regarding the study as a whole: The authors attributed T-cell counts and diversity one year after transplant mostly to newly produced T cells. Expanded graft clones, several hundred of them, were reportedly the source of alpha-beta T cells about two months after transplant. Surviving thymic progenitors and recipient T cells were the source of high TCRbeta diversity at day 60 in some patients.

Regarding this clonotype: Its antigen is as yet unknown.

A TCRbeta library incorporating unique molecular identifiers was prepared. TCRdb analysed the PCR reads with MiXCR anew, one entry per CDR3 protein. Counted here are about 250,000 distinct CDR3 sequences, under 30% occurring once; the ten biggest clones make up 4% to 5.5%. This CDR3 has 17 amino acids. The V gene's germline CDR1 is SGHRS and CDR2 YFSETQ. V dropped 2 bases and J dropped 4; count of bases not matched to a gene: 8. The V and J genes are TRBV5-1 and TRBJ2-1; 11 bases are shared with TRBD1. The source is a female patient between 2 and 15 years old who had a stem cell transplant for congenital amegakaryocytic thrombocytopenia, so the T cells may come from the graft donor. The sample was PBMCs, mostly from graft donor cells, taken 360 days after TCRalphabeta/CD19-depleted stem cell transplant. The CDR3 sequence: CASSFASGQGGYNEQFF. Written as DNA, the CDR3 is TGCGCCAGCAGCTTTGCGTCGGGACAGGGGGGATACAATGAGCAGTTCTTC.